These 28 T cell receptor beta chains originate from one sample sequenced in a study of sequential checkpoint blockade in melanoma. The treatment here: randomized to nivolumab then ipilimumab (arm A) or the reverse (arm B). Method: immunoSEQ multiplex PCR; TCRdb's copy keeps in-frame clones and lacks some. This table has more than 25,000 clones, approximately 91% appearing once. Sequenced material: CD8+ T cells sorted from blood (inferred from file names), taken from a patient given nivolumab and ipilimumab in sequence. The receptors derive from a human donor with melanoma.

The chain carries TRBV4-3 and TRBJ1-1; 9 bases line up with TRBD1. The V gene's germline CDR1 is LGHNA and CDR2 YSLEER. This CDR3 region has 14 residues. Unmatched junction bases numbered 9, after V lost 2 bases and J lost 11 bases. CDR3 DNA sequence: TGCGCCAGCAGCCAATCGGGGACAGGGTGGTCGGCTTTCTTT. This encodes CASSQSGTGWSAFF.

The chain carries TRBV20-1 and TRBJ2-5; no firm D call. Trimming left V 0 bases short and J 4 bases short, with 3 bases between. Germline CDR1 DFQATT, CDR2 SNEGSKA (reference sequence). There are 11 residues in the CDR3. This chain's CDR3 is CSARDGETQYF. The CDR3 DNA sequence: TGCAGTGCTAGAGACGGAGAGACCCAGTACTTC.

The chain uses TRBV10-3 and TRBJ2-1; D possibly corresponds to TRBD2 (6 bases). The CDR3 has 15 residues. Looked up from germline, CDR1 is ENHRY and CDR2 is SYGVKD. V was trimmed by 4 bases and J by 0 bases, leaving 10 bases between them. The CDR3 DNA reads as TGTGCCATCAGTGTGGGGCGGGACTCCTACAATGAGCAGTTCTTC. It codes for CAISVGRDSYNEQFF.

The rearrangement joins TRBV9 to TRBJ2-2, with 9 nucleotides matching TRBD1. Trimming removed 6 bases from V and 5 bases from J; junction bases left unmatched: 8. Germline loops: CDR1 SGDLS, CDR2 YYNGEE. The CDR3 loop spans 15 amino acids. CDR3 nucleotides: TGTGCCAGCACCACCGGGACAGGGCGTACCGGGGAGCTGTTTTTT. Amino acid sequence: CASTTGTGRTGELFF.

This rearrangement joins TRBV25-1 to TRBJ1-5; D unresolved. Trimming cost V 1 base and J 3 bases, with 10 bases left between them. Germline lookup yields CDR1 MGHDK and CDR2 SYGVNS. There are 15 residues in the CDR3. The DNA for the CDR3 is TGTGCCAGCAGTGAATCCGGGTTGATCAATCAGCCCCAGCATTTT. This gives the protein CASSESGLINQPQHF.

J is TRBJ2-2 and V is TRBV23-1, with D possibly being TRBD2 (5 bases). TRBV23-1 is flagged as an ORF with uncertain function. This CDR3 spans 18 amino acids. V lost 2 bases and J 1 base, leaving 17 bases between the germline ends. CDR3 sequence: CASSQGRGRLLNTGELFF. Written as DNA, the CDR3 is TGCGCCAGCAGTCAAGGAAGAGGGCGACTTCTGAACACCGGGGAGCTGTTTTTT.

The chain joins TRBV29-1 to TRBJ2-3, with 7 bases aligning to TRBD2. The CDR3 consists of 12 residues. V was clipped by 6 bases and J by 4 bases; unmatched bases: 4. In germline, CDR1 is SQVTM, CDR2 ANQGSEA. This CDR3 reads CSVVTSSDTQYF. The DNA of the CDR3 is TGCAGCGTCGTGACTAGCTCAGATACGCAGTATTTT.

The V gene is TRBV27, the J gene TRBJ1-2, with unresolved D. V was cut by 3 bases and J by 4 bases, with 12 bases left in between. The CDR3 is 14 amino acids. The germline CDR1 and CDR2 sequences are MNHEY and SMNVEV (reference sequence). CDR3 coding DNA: TGTGCCAGCAGTTTTTCCCCTTACACCTATGGCTACACCTTC. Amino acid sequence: CASSFSPYTYGYTF.

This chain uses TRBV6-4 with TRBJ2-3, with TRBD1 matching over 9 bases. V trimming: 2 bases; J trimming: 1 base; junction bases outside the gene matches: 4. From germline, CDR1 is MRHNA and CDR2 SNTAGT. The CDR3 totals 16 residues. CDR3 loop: CASSDITGGGTDTQYF. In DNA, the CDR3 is TGTGCCAGCAGTGACATTACAGGGGGCGGCACAGATACGCAGTATTTT.

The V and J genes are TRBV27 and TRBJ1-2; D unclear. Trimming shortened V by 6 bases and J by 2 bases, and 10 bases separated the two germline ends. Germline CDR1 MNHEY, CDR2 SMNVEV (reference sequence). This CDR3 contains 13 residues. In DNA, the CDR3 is TGTGCCAGCAGCTGGACGGGGAACTATGGCTACACCTTC. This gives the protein CASSWTGNYGYTF.

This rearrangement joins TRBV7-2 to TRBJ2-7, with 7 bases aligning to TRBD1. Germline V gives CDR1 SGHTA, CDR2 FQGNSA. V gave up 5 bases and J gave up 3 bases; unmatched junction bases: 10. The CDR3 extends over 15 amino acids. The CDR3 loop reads CASSGSGQLFYEQYF. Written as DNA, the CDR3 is TGTGCCAGCAGCGGGTCGGGACAGCTTTTCTACGAGCAGTACTTC.

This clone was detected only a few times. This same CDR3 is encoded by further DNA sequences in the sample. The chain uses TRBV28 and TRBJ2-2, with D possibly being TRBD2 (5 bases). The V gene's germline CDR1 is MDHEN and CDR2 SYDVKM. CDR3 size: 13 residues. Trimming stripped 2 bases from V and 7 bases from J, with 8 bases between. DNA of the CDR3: TGTGCCAGCAGTTTACGGGGAAGCGGGGAGCTGTTTTTT. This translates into CASSLRGSGELFF. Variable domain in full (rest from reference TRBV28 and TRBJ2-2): DVKVTQSSRYLVKRTGEKVFLECVQDMDHENMFWYRQDPGLGLRLIYFSYDVKMKEKGDIPEGYSVSREKKERFSLILESASTNQTSMYLCASSLRGSGELFFGEGSRLTVL.

The CDR3 protein is CSVRTGIYGYTF. The CDR3 DNA reads as TGCAGCGTTAGGACGGGGATCTATGGCTACACCTTC. V and J are TRBV29-1 and TRBJ1-2, with D unresolved. The V gene's germline CDR1 is SQVTM and CDR2 ANQGSEA. The CDR3 covers 12 residues. V gave up 5 bases and J gave up 4 bases, with 11 bases separating them.

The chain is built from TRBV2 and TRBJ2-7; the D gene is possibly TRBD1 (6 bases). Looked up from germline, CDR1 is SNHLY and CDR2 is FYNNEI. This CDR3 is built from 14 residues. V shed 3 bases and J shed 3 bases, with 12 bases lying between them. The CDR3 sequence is CASSDIRQDYEQYF. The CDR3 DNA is TGTGCCAGCAGTGATATCAGACAGGACTACGAGCAGTACTTC.

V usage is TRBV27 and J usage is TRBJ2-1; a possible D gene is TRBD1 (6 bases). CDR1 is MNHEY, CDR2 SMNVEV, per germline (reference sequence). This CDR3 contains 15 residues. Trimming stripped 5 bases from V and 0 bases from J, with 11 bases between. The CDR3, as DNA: TGTGCCAGCAGTGCAGGGGATCCCTCCTACAATGAGCAGTTCTTC. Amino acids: CASSAGDPSYNEQFF.

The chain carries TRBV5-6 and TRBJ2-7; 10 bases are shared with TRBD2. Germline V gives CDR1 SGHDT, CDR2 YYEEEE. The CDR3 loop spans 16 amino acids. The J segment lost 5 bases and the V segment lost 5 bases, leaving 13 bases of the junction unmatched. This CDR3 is CASSYSPSGSWDEQYF. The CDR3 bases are TGTGCCAGCAGTTACAGTCCTAGCGGGAGTTGGGACGAGCAGTACTTC.

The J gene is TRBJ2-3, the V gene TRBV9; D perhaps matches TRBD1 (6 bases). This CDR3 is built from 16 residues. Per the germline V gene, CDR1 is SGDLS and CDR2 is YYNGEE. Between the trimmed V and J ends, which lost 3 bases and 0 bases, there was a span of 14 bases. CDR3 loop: CASSGRGGSSTDTQYF. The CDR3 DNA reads TGTGCCAGCAGCGGTCGTGGGGGCTCTAGCACAGATACGCAGTATTTT.

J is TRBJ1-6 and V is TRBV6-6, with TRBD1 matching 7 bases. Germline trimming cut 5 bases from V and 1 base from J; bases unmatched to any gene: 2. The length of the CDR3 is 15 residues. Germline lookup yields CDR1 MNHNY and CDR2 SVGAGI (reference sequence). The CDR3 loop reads CASSRTGSYNSPLHF. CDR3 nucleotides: TGTGCCAGCAGTAGGACAGGATCCTATAATTCACCCCTCCACTTT.

Here the CDR3 DNA reads TGTGCCAGCAGTTACTCTTCGTGGGCTTACAATGAGCAGTTCTTC. It translates to CASSYSSWAYNEQFF. The chain links TRBV6-5 to TRBJ2-1; D is ambiguous. The germline CDR1 and CDR2 sequences are MNHEY and SVGAGI. V was trimmed by 0 bases and J by 4 bases, leaving 10 bases between them. CDR3 size: 15 residues.

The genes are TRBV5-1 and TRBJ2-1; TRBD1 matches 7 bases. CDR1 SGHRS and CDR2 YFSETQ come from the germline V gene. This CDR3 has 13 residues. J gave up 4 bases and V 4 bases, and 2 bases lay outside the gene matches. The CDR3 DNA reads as TGCGCCAGCAGCCCGGGACAGTACAATGAGCAGTTCTTC. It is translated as CASSPGQYNEQFF.

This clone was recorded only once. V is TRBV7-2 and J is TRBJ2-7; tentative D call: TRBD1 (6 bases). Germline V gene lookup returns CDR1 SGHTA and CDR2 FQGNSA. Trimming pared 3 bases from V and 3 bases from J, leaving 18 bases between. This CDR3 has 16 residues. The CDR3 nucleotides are TGTGCCAGCAGCTTGTTAGATGGTGTAGGGGGCTACGAGCAGTACGTC. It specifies CASSLLDGVGGYEQYV.

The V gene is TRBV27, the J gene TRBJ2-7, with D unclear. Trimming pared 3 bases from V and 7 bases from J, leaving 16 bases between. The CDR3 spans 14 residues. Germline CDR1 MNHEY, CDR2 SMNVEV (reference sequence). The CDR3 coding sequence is TGTGCCAGCAGTTTGCGTCTAGTCGCGAGGGAGCAGTACTTC. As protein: CASSLRLVAREQYF.

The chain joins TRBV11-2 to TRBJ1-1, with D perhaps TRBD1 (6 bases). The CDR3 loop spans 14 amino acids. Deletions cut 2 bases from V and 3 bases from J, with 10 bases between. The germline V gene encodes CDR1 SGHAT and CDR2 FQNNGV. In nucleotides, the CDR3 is TGTGCCAGCAGCTTACCGGGGGGCGACACTGAAGCTTTCTTT. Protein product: CASSLPGGDTEAFF.

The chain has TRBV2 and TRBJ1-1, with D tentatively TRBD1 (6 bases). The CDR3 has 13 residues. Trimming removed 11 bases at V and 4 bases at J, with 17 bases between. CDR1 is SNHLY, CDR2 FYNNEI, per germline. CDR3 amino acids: CAPNPRGTTEAFF. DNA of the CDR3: TGTGCCCCCAACCCCAGGGGAACCACTGAAGCTTTCTTT.

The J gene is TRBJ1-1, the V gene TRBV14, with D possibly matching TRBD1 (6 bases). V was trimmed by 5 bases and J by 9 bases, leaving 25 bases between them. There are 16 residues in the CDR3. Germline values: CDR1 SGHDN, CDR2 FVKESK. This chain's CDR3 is CASSATPGEGFRQAFF. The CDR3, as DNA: TGTGCCAGCAGCGCGACCCCAGGGGAGGGGTTCCGTCAAGCTTTCTTT.

The CDR3 spells CASSYGQGNHEQYV. DNA of the CDR3: TGTGCCAGCAGCTATGGACAGGGGAACCACGAGCAGTACGTC. The chain couples TRBV5-6 to TRBJ2-7, with TRBD1 identical over 9 bases. Trimming removed 3 bases from V and 5 bases from J; junction bases left unmatched: 6. This CDR3 spans 14 amino acids. The germline gives CDR1 SGHDT, CDR2 YYEEEE.

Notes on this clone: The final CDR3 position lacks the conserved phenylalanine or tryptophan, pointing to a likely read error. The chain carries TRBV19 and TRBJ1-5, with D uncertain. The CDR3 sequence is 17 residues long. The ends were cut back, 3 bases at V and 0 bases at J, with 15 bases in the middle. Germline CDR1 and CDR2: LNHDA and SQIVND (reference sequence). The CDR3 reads CASSIDSSTVSNQPQHL. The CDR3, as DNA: TGTGCCAGTAGTATCGATAGCTCGACGGTTAGCAATCAGCCCCAGCATCTT.

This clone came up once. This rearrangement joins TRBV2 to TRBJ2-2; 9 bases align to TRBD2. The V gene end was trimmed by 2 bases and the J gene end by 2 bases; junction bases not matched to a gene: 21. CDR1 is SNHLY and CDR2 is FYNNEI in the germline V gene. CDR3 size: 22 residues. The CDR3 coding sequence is TGTGCCAGCAGTGAAAGGAGATCGCGGGAGGGCCCCATAAGAATTAACACCGGGGAGCTGTTTTTT. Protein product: CASSERRSREGPIRINTGELFF. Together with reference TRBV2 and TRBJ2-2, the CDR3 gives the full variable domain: EPEVTQTPSHQVTQMGQEVILRCVPISNHLYFYWYRQILGQKVEFLVSFYNNEISEKSEIFDDQFSVERPDGSNFTLKIRSTKLEDSAMYFCASSERRSREGPIRINTGELFFGEGSRLTVL.